The rows below give T cell receptor beta chains drawn from one sample of a study of cytomegalovirus exposure and HLA in healthy donors. Only in-frame clones appear in the TCRdb table, and some are missing; sequencing was by immunoSEQ multiplex PCR. The data contain 130,000 or so clones, roughly 76% of them singletons. Sequenced sample: PBMCs. The receptors originated from a female donor in good health and CMV-seronegative. CDR3s include the opening cysteine and the closing phenylalanine or tryptophan. A D gene is named only where the DNA matches it firmly. Expanded clones are given a class, and other clones once, few, many or no size at all.

v_gene: TRBV5-4
d_gene: .
j_gene: TRBJ1-2
abundance: .
CDR3aa: CASSPVGGGYGYTF
CDR3nt: TGTGCCAGCAGCCCGGTGGGGGGAGGCTATGGCTACACCTTC

v_gene: TRBV6-1
d_gene: .
j_gene: TRBJ2-3
abundance: few
CDR3aa: CASCSTRRNTDTQYF
CDR3nt: TGTGCCAGCTGCTCGACTAGGCGAAACACAGATACGCAGTATTTT

v_gene: TRBV28
d_gene: TRBD1
j_gene: TRBJ1-2
abundance: .
CDR3aa: CASSLWGDRGIGYTF
CDR3nt: TGTGCCAGCAGTTTATGGGGGGACAGGGGGATTGGCTACACCTTC

v_gene: TRBV13
d_gene: TRBD2
j_gene: TRBJ2-5
abundance: .
CDR3aa: CASSWGTSGPETQYF
CDR3nt: TGTGCCAGCAGTTGGGGGACTAGCGGGCCGGAGACCCAGTACTTC

v_gene: TRBV30
d_gene: TRBD1
j_gene: TRBJ1-2
abundance: .
CDR3aa: CAWSQGQGDFYGYTF
CDR3nt: TGTGCCTGGAGCCAGGGACAGGGGGATTTCTATGGCTACACCTTC

v_gene: TRBV5-1
d_gene: TRBD2
j_gene: TRBJ2-5
abundance: .
CDR3aa: CASSSSGGAGETQYF
CDR3nt: TGCGCCAGCAGCTCTAGCGGGGGGGCCGGGGAGACCCAGTACTTC

v_gene: TRBV5-1
d_gene: .
j_gene: TRBJ1-1
abundance: .
CDR3aa: CASSARGVGALF
CDR3nt: TGCGCCAGCAGCGCACGGGGGGTTGGAGCTCTCTTT

v_gene: TRBV7-2
d_gene: TRBD1
j_gene: TRBJ2-7
abundance: .
CDR3aa: CASSRSMGQGTYEQYF
CDR3nt: TGTGCCAGCAGCCGATCGATGGGACAGGGGACCTACGAGCAGTACTTC

v_gene: TRBV11-3
d_gene: TRBD1
j_gene: TRBJ2-1
abundance: .
CDR3aa: CASSSDRGLDEQFF
CDR3nt: TGTGCCAGCAGCTCGGACAGGGGGCTCGATGAGCAGTTCTTC

v_gene: TRBV6-4
d_gene: TRBD2
j_gene: TRBJ2-3
abundance: .
CDR3aa: CASRPSGPTDTQYF
CDR3nt: TGTGCCAGCAGGCCTAGCGGACCCACAGATACGCAGTATTTT

v_gene: TRBV6-5
d_gene: TRBD1
j_gene: TRBJ2-7
abundance: few
CDR3aa: CASSYSDRASYEQYF
CDR3nt: TGTGCCAGCAGTTACTCGGACAGGGCCTCCTACGAGCAGTACTTC

v_gene: TRBV7-2
d_gene: .
j_gene: TRBJ1-6
abundance: .
CDR3aa: CASSFISVAGVSPLHF
CDR3nt: TGTGCCAGCAGCTTCATTTCAGTGGCGGGGGTTTCACCCCTCCACTTT

v_gene: TRBV29-1
d_gene: .
j_gene: TRBJ1-1
abundance: .
CDR3aa: CSVLVEWNTEAFF
CDR3nt: TGCAGCGTTCTTGTGGAGTGGAACACTGAAGCTTTCTTT

v_gene: TRBV7-2
d_gene: .
j_gene: TRBJ1-5
abundance: .
CDR3aa: CASSFYYSNQPQHF
CDR3nt: TGTGCCAGCAGCTTTTATTATAGCAATCAGCCCCAGCATTTT

v_gene: TRBV9
d_gene: TRBD2
j_gene: TRBJ2-3
abundance: .
CDR3aa: CASSVGALAADTQYF
CDR3nt: TGTGCCAGCAGCGTAGGGGCCCTAGCGGCAGATACGCAGTATTTT

v_gene: TRBV5-1
d_gene: TRBD1
j_gene: TRBJ1-3
abundance: .
CDR3aa: CASSLAPTGPGNTIYF
CDR3nt: TGCGCCAGCAGCTTGGCCCCGACAGGGCCTGGAAACACCATATATTTT

v_gene: TRBV5-8
d_gene: TRBD2
j_gene: TRBJ2-1
abundance: .
CDR3aa: CASTLDRVSGVWYGEQFF
CDR3nt: TGTGCCAGCACCCTCGATAGGGTTAGCGGGGTGTGGTACGGTGAGCAGTTCTTC

v_gene: TRBV5-1
d_gene: .
j_gene: TRBJ1-1
abundance: once
CDR3aa: CASSLRGTPTNTEAFF
CDR3nt: TGCGCCAGCAGCTTGAGGGGAACCCCGACTAACACTGAAGCTTTCTTT

v_gene: TRBV2
d_gene: .
j_gene: TRBJ2-1
abundance: .
CDR3aa: CASSEILDNEQFF
CDR3nt: TGTGCCAGCAGCGAGATACTAGACAATGAGCAGTTCTTC

v_gene: TRBV5-1
d_gene: TRBD2
j_gene: TRBJ2-2
abundance: .
CDR3aa: CASSLELAEITNGELFF
CDR3nt: TGCGCCAGCAGCTTGGAACTAGCGGAGATTACAAACGGGGAGCTGTTTTTT

v_gene: TRBV19
d_gene: .
j_gene: TRBJ2-4
abundance: .
CDR3aa: CASTGGMSKNIQYF
CDR3nt: TGTGCCAGTACAGGCGGGATGTCCAAAAACATTCAGTACTTC

v_gene: TRBV19
d_gene: .
j_gene: TRBJ1-1
abundance: few
CDR3aa: CASSIQGNTEAFF
CDR3nt: TGTGCCAGTAGTATCCAGGGGAACACTGAAGCTTTCTTT

v_gene: TRBV6-5
d_gene: .
j_gene: TRBJ2-7
abundance: .
CDR3aa: CASSYRRSYEQYF
CDR3nt: TGTGCCAGCAGTTACAGGAGATCCTACGAGCAGTACTTC